These 6 T cell receptor beta chains came from one sample sequenced in a study of neurological immune-mediated disorders. TCRdb reprocessed the 5' RACE reads with MiXCR, giving one entry per CDR3 protein. The profile shows tens of thousands of distinct CDR3 sequences, 9.5% to 15% of them singletons. The time point denotes: longitudinal time-point 3. Sequenced material: PBMCs. Receptors were obtained from a male donor with HTLV-1-associated myelopathy (HAM/TSP).

This clonotype was seen ten or more times. V gene TRBV5-1 combines with J gene TRBJ1-2; the D is unclear. The V gene's germline CDR1 is SGHRS and CDR2 YFSETQ. V shed 1 base and J shed 4 bases, with 8 bases lying between them. This CDR3 region has 13 residues. The CDR3 nucleotides read TGCGCCAGCAGCTTGTATCTGGCCTATGGCTACACCTTC. This codes for CASSLYLAYGYTF.

This rearrangement joins TRBV18 to TRBJ1-6, with D perhaps matching TRBD1 (6 bases). Trimming removed 3 bases from V and 1 base from J, with 10 bases in between. There are 16 residues in the CDR3. CDR1 is KGHSH, CDR2 LQKENI, per germline. CDR3 sequence: CASSPSQGSYNSPLHF. The CDR3 region has the DNA TGTGCCAGCTCACCGTCCCAGGGGTCCTATAATTCACCCCTCCACTTT. The full variable domain, rest sourced from reference TRBV18 and TRBJ1-6, is NAGVMQNPRHLVRRRGQEARLRCSPMKGHSHVYWYRQLPEEGLKFMVYLQKENIIDESGMPKERFSAEFPKEGPSILRIQQVVRGDSAAYFCASSPSQGSYNSPLHFGNGTRLTVT.

This clonotype was seen ten or more times. This chain links TRBV7-8 with TRBJ1-1; possibly TRBD1 for D (5 bases). CDR3 size: 13 residues. Looked up from germline, CDR1 is SGHVS and CDR2 is FQNEAQ. The V and J ends lost 4 bases and 3 bases respectively, with 9 bases between them. CDR3 sequence: CASSSRDHTEAFF. The CDR3 DNA follows: TGTGCCAGCAGCTCCCGGGACCACACTGAAGCTTTCTTT.

In its sample, this clonotype was seen many times. The J gene is TRBJ1-1, the V gene TRBV18; D call uncertain. CDR1 is KGHSH, CDR2 LQKENI, per germline. V was pared by 6 bases and J by 0 bases, with 8 bases between. The CDR3 sequence is 13 residues long. In DNA form, the CDR3 reads TGTGCCAGCTCCCCCGGCATGAACACTGAAGCTTTCTTT. It encodes CASSPGMNTEAFF.

This clonotype was detected ten times or more. The chain recombines TRBV7-9 with TRBJ1-6; D may be TRBD1 (6 bases). Deletions cut 5 bases from V and 9 bases from J, with 14 bases between. Germline lookup yields CDR1 SEHNR and CDR2 FQNEAQ (reference sequence). The CDR3 runs 14 residues. The CDR3 bases are TGTGCCAGCAGCCCAAACCTCAGGGGTTCACCCCTCCACTTT. It specifies CASSPNLRGSPLHF.

This clonotype was seen at least ten times. CDR3 coding DNA: TGTGCCAGCAGTTTCACCGGCAGCGGGGGATCCTACGAGCAGTACTTC. It yields the protein CASSFTGSGGSYEQYF. The gene calls are TRBV27 and TRBJ2-7; 8 bases map to TRBD2. The V segment lost 3 bases and the J segment 1 base; nucleotides outside the gene matches: 8. The CDR3 runs 16 residues. In germline, CDR1 is MNHEY, CDR2 SMNVEV (reference sequence).